This TCR beta chain was identified in a study of T-cell reconstitution after alpha-beta-depleted transplantation in children (TCRdb year 2016). In the study overall: T-cell immune reconstitution after TCRalphabeta/CD19-depleted allogeneic hematopoietic cell transplantation in children was quantitatively tracked in the study by means of TCR repertoire profiling.

To prepare the library, PCR was applied. Sequencing was performed on an Illumina HiSeq 2500. Molecular barcoding was employed in the preparation of TCR libraries, with unique molecular identifiers being used to normalize TCRbeta repertoire quantification. The public sequencing data were trimmed at Q25 with fastp and processed into clonotypes with MiXCR by TCRdb, which kept only in-frame beta chains. Each entry is one CDR3 protein sequence, shown with its most common DNA and genes. Within this sample are about 610,000 distinct CDR3 sequences, with more than 9% of them counted one time only. The ten largest clonotypes hold less than 5% of the sample. The CDR3 covers 15 residues, taking in both the cysteine and the phenylalanine. Only the CDR3 region is kept as DNA, spanning 45 bases read in frame from base 1. V loses 0 bases of germline sequence and J loses 4 bases, and the interval between the two ends is 12 bases. From the germline V gene, CDR1 is SGHRS and CDR2 is YFSETQ.

This clonotype turned up a few times. The antigen it recognizes is unknown. Base qualities are missing; no much larger clone stands one base away. This material consisted of PBMCs from the stem cell graft donor, taken from the stem cell graft. The chain is assembled from TRBV5-1 and TRBJ2-3, with TRBD2 tentatively as D gene (6 bases match). This sequence originates from a human donor who donated a stem cell graft to a child with acute myeloid leukemia. The CDR3 has the sequence CASSLGAGGSDTQYF. The bases are TGCGCCAGCAGCTTGGGAGCGGGCGGATCAGATACGCAGTATTTT.